This TCR beta chain originates from a study of OX40 agonist ivuxolimab in advanced cancers. Study-level background: Ivuxolimab, which is an agonistic anti-OX40 (CD134) antibody, was administered to the patients. Prior checkpoint blockade (anti-PD-1, anti-PD-L1 or anti-CTLA-4) was permitted; about 40% had it.

Data came from immunoSEQ multiplex PCR; TCRdb stores just in-frame clones and leaves some out. This table holds over 80,000 clones, roughly nine tenths found once. The ends were cut back, 8 bases at V and 8 bases at J, with 21 bases in the middle. Germline V gives CDR1 MNHNY, CDR2 SVGAGI (reference sequence). The CDR3 contains 15 residues. The chain has TRBV6-6 and TRBJ1-4, with D uncertain. Specimen: CD4+ or CD8+ T cells sorted from blood, collected in a trial of the OX40 agonist ivuxolimab. This receptor was taken from an adult with an advanced solid tumor such as melanoma, head and neck, liver or kidney cancer. The CDR3 sequence: CASQSVGQETEKLFF. CDR3 sequence (DNA): TGTGCCAGCCAAAGCGTCGGCCAGGAGACAGAAAAACTGTTTTTT.